The rows below give T cell receptor beta chains drawn from one sample of a study of T cell repertoires in cytomegalovirus infection. TCRdb re-derived calls from the reads in MiXCR, one entry per CDR3 protein. The sample consists of tens of thousands of distinct CDR3 sequences, about 30% of them appearing once. No cognate antigen is known for these TCRs. Sequencing was performed on CD8+ T cells from cultured PBMCs, taken from culture after CMV antigen stimulation. The receptors originated from a human donor in good health (CMV status not recorded). Some clones in this sample may be carry-over from other donors' samples. Both conserved end residues are part of each CDR3. D genes are given only for firm matches.

V gene | D gene | CDR3 protein
TRBV6-2/TRBV6-3 | - | CASTPGTTDTQYF
TRBV6-2/TRBV6-3 | - | CASRNMRFTGNEQFF
TRBV12-3/TRBV12-4 | - | CASSLSGANVLTF
TRBV30 | TRBD2 | CASNRLAAYNEQFF
TRBV5-1 | - | CASRLGVEEYF
TRBV12-3/TRBV12-4 | TRBD2 | CASTGLAGGSYNEQFF
TRBV19 | TRBD1 | CASSSWVTGGESGEQYF
TRBV6-5 | - | CASSYSGVGDEQYF
TRBV19 | TRBD2 | CASSIESTSGGYEQYF
TRBV9 | - | CASSVEGPGDIQYF
TRBV6-5 | - | CASTSGTLALNTEAFF
TRBV27 | TRBD2 | CASSLSWASGNEQFF
TRBV7-2 | - | CASSLGVGTGNIQYF
TRBV27 | TRBD2 | CASSSRLAGDYEQYF
TRBV7-9 | - | CASSLLRGSYNEQFF
TRBV7-6 | TRBD2 | CAGAGGQIPIHEQYF
TRBV20-1 | - | CSARDSRVPEGDNEQFF
TRBV19 | - | CANSIGTTAGQPQHF
TRBV12-3/TRBV12-4 | TRBD2 | CASSLAGGPAGELFF
TRBV10-3 | TRBD1 | CAISDPQGANNEQFF
TRBV6-2/TRBV6-3 | - | CASTSLAGQPQYF
TRBV7-2 | - | CASSLIPRETQYF
TRBV14 | - | CASSQVHGKYTGNTIYF
TRBV4-2 | TRBD2 | CASSQGLAGGQKETQYF
TRBV5-6 | TRBD2 | CASSLGIAGPYNEQFF
TRBV7-9 | TRBD1 | CASSPPGQGGEKLFF
TRBV10-3 | TRBD2 | CAISRAGDYQTQYF
TRBV7-6 | TRBD1 | CASSQTGASYEQYF
TRBV20-1 | - | CSARSSLNTEAFF
TRBV7-9 | TRBD1 | CASSLGTGGIYGYTF
TRBV7-9 | - | CASLGAGANEQFF
TRBV13 | TRBD2 | CASSRLAGGPSMGDTQYF
TRBV7-2 | - | CASSLVGVGSYNSPLHF
TRBV27 | TRBD2 | CASRTSGRFNEQFF
TRBV11-2 | - | CASSLFWAIYGYTF
TRBV29-1 | - | CSVERGDTEAFF
TRBV11-1 | - | CASSFLGTEKLFF
TRBV24-1 | - | CATSDQDRLNTGELFF
TRBV20-1 | - | CSARDLWGTHNEQFF
TRBV30 | - | CAWSVGMGPNEKLFF
TRBV27 | TRBD2 | CASSETPGGASYEQYF
TRBV10-3 | TRBD2 | CAISGLADSYNEQFF
TRBV11-1 | TRBD1 | CASSFGTGSRLTEAFF
TRBV7-2 | - | CASSLGDNYSNQPQHF
TRBV2 | - | CASSDNGQFDYGYTF
TRBV7-2 | TRBD2 | CASSLALAGGYEQYF
TRBV6-6 | - | CASSYSGGASNEQFF
TRBV7-2 | TRBD1 | CASSPGTGFTGELFF
TRBV19 | - | CASRPRGGVSYEQYF
TRBV9 | - | CASSVPMGNEQFF
TRBV12-5 | TRBD2 | CASGLTPGLAGDYEQYF
TRBV12-5 | TRBD1 | CASGFTKQGAGTEAFF
TRBV4-1 | - | CASSQEGDPHSEQYF
TRBV7-2 | - | CASSLGPLDLGGYTF
TRBV29-1 | - | CSSLGQGGGGTEAFF
TRBV27 | - | CASRKPMNTEAFF
TRBV7-6 | TRBD1 | CASSLDLTAGQGDTGELFF